This T cell receptor (beta chain) was identified during a study of T cell responses to AZD1222 COVID-19 vaccine. About this clone itself: Its antigen is undetermined.

Second-dose recipients at about 4 or about 12 weeks were treated as one pooled group. General study findings and limits: The sample set comprised mostly white British donors with more females, and clonal diversity was possibly underestimated.

The table came from immunoSEQ multiplex PCR; TCRdb's copy has only in-frame clones and leaves some out. Seen here are 150,000 to 200,000 clones, 90% observed once, and the top ten hold 5% to 6.5%. The germline V gene has CDR1 LNHDA and CDR2 SQIVND (reference sequence). Trimming removed 1 base from V and 9 bases from J, with 13 bases in between. CDR3 length: 14 amino acids. This clonotype originated in an adult who received the AZD1222 COVID-19 vaccine. The sample here was peripheral blood, taken 28 days after the second AZD1222 dose. This chain connects TRBV19 to TRBJ1-5; D possibly corresponds to TRBD1 (6 bases). CDR3 bases: TGTGCCAGTAGTATAGGGGACACCCCAATGCCCCAGCATTTT. Translation gives CASSIGDTPMPQHF.